In this sample, the clone carrying this T cell receptor (beta chain) turned up once. These data belong to a study of blood T cell repertoires in COVID-19. Profiling relied on immunoSEQ multiplex PCR, and the TCRdb table lists in-frame clones only, not all of them. In the table there are about 260,000 clones, approximately 87% of which are singletons. Germline V gene lookup returns CDR1 MDHEN and CDR2 SYDVKM. The CDR3 consists of 18 residues. The junction had 22 bases not matched to a gene; V was cut back by 9 bases and J by 7 bases. The V call is TRBV28, the J call TRBJ2-1, with 9 positions matching TRBD1. The source of this sequence is a woman aged 45 to 65 with acute or convalescent COVID-19. The source material was peripheral blood. CDR3 DNA sequence: TGTGCCAGTTCCTACCCCCTGTCCCGGGACAGGGCCAGAAATGAGCAGTTCTTC. It encodes CASSYPLSRDRARNEQFF.